One sample yielded the 31 T cell receptor beta chains listed below, sequenced in a study of T cells in Graves' hyperthyroidism and ophthalmopathy. TCR beta CDR3 regions were amplified from RNA transcripts. RT-PCR in the first round (using the HTBI primer set) targeted the TCR CDR3. TCRdb reanalysed the multiplex PCR reads using MiXCR and keeps one entry per CDR3 protein. The data show 300,000 to 350,000 distinct CDR3 sequences, less than 20% seen once. Sequences were obtained from blood. These TCRs come from a middle-aged woman with Graves' ophthalmopathy.

This clonotype was seen many times. This chain joins TRBV12-3 or TRBV12-4 and TRBJ2-7, with D unresolved. V was clipped by 3 bases and J by 4 bases, with 16 bases between them. CDR3 length equals 15 residues. CDR3 coding DNA: TGTGCCAGCAGTTTTTATTTAGGTGGAGTTTACGAGCAGTACTTC. Amino acid sequence: CASSFYLGGVYEQYF.

This clonotype was observed at least ten times. The rearrangement links TRBV6-1 to TRBJ1-1; a weak D match, TRBD1 (5 bases). Germline V gives CDR1 MNHNS, CDR2 SASEGT. Trimming shortened V by 4 bases and J by 5 bases, and 17 bases separated the two germline ends. The CDR3 totals 15 residues. For the CDR3, the DNA is TGTGCCAGCAGTGCGATACAGGCGGGAAGGACTGAAGCTTTCTTT. The encoded protein is CASSAIQAGRTEAFF.

This clonotype has ten or more counts. The CDR3 loop reads CASSYSPAISSGANVLTF. CDR3 in DNA: TGTGCCAGCAGTTACTCTCCGGCCATCAGCTCTGGGGCCAACGTCCTGACTTTC. This chain links TRBV6-2 or TRBV6-3 with TRBJ2-6; D is ambiguous. The germline CDR1 and CDR2 sequences are MNHEY and SVGEGT. This CDR3 region has 18 residues. Trimming removed 0 bases from V and 0 bases from J, with 12 bases in between.

This clonotype was seen many times. The chain recombines TRBV5-1 with TRBJ1-5; D unclear. Trimming took 0 bases from V and 0 from J, leaving 7 bases between them. This CDR3 spans 15 amino acids. Germline CDR1 SGHRS, CDR2 YFSETQ. The CDR3 DNA reads as TGCGCCAGCAGCTTGGGAGATATTAGCAATCAGCCCCAGCATTTT. The encoded protein is CASSLGDISNQPQHF.

This clonotype was counted at least ten times. The chain combines TRBV4-3 with TRBJ2-7; 8 bases match TRBD1. Looked up from germline, CDR1 is LGHNA and CDR2 is YSLEER. The V segment lost 4 bases and the J segment 9 bases; nucleotides outside the gene matches: 14. The CDR3 is made up of 15 amino acids. For the CDR3, the DNA is TGCGCCAGCAGCCTACAACCGGGACAGGTGAATGGGCAGTACTTC. Protein sequence: CASSLQPGQVNGQYF.

There are many counts of this clonotype. V usage is TRBV6-2 or TRBV6-3 and J usage is TRBJ2-7; D tentatively fits TRBD1 or TRBD2 (5 bases each). Germline lookup yields CDR1 MNHEY and CDR2 SVGEGT. The V end was cut by 6 bases, the J end by 5 bases, with 20 bases between. This CDR3 has 15 amino acids. The CDR3 bases are TGTGCCAGCAGCTTATATTCAGGGAGCGGCGACGAGCAGTACTTC. Encoded protein: CASSLYSGSGDEQYF.

This clonotype occurred many times. V is TRBV19 and J is TRBJ2-7; D remains unclear. The CDR3 contains 13 residues. Germline assignment: CDR1 LNHDA and CDR2 SQIVND (reference sequence). Trimming shortened V by 8 bases and J by 4 bases, and 15 bases separated the two germline ends. The CDR3 sequence: CASSGPYGYEQYF. The CDR3 DNA follows: TGTGCCAGTTCCGGACCCTACGGGTACGAGCAGTACTTC.

Worth noting for this clonotype: This may stem from a read error, because a much larger clone lies one nucleotide away. This chain joins TRBV28 and TRBJ2-2, with 9 nucleotides matching TRBD2. In germline, CDR1 is MDHEN, CDR2 SYDVKM. CDR3 size: 17 residues. The CDR3 here is CTSRSAGASGTVGELFF. In nucleotides, the CDR3 is TGTACCAGCAGGTCCGCCGGGGCTAGCGGGACGGTCGGGGAGCTGTTTTTT. Filled out from reference TRBV28 and TRBJ2-2, the complete variable domain reads DVKVTQSSRYLVKRTGEKVFLECVQDMDHENMFWYRQDPGLGLRLIYFSYDVKMKEKGDIPEGYSVSREKKERFSLILESASTNQTSMYLCTSRSAGASGTVGELFFGEGSRLTVL.

The rearrangement links TRBV6-5 to TRBJ1-2; D uncertain. This CDR3 contains 13 residues. V lost 6 bases to trimming and J lost 1 base, with 9 bases between them. Germline CDR1 is MNHEY and CDR2 is SVGAGI. For the CDR3, the DNA is TGTGCCAGCAGCACCGGAGTTAACTATGGCTACACCTTC. It codes for CASSTGVNYGYTF.

This clonotype was seen ten or more times. The CDR3 protein is CASSYAGAGANVLTF. CDR3 coding DNA: TGTGCCAGCAGTTACGCTGGAGCCGGGGCCAACGTCCTGACTTTC. The V gene is TRBV6-5, the J gene TRBJ2-6; D is unresolved. Per germline, CDR1 MNHEY and CDR2 SVGAGI. The CDR3 runs to 15 residues. V dropped 2 bases and J dropped 4 bases, with 9 bases sitting between them.

This clonotype has ten or more counts. The CDR3 sequence is CASSTGTHSSGANVLTF. The CDR3 bases are TGTGCCAGCAGTACCGGGACACATAGCTCTGGGGCCAACGTCCTGACTTTC. The rearrangement joins TRBV2 to TRBJ2-6; D possibly corresponds to TRBD1 (6 bases). V lost 5 bases and J 0 bases, leaving 14 bases between the germline ends. Per the germline V gene, CDR1 is SNHLY and CDR2 is FYNNEI. This CDR3 has 17 residues.

This clonotype has ten or more counts. This chain uses TRBV19 with TRBJ2-7; TRBD2 matches at 9 bases. This CDR3 has 14 amino acids. Germline V CDR1 and CDR2: LNHDA, SQIVND (reference sequence). The J segment lost 5 bases and the V segment lost 5 bases, leaving 7 bases of the junction unmatched. The chain's CDR3 is CASSPSGRSHEQYF. In DNA, the CDR3 is TGTGCCAGTAGTCCCAGCGGGAGGTCCCACGAGCAGTACTTC.

This clonotype was recorded a few times. One end of the junction does not line up with germline, which may come from a read error. The chain is built from TRBV6-2 or TRBV6-3 and TRBJ2-7, with D maybe TRBD2 (5 bases). The end of the DNA aligns better with TRBJ2-1, so the J call may be wrong. The V gene's germline CDR1 is MNHEY and CDR2 SVGEGT. This CDR3 is built from 11 residues. The CDR3 reads CAISYSGEQFF. CDR3 nucleotide sequence: TGTGCCATCAGTTACTCGGGGGAGCAGTTCTTC.

This clonotype was seen at least ten times. The rearrangement uses TRBV13 and TRBJ1-1; D perhaps matches TRBD1 (5 bases). Per the germline V gene, CDR1 is PRHDT and CDR2 is FYEKMQ (reference sequence). Trimming stripped 2 bases from V and 3 bases from J, with 13 bases between. This CDR3 region has 15 residues. CDR3 sequence (DNA): TGTGCCAGCAGCTTATTGGGGCAGGCAGACACTGAAGCTTTCTTT. It specifies CASSLLGQADTEAFF.

This clonotype was recorded many times. The J gene is TRBJ2-3, the V gene TRBV5-1; 11 nucleotides align to TRBD2. This CDR3 is built from 15 residues. The germline V gene encodes CDR1 SGHRS and CDR2 YFSETQ. V was pared by 7 bases and J by 3 bases, with 7 bases of the junction left unmatched. The CDR3 sequence: CASASGTSGTDTQYF. The CDR3 DNA reads as TGCGCCAGCGCCTCCGGGACTAGCGGAACAGATACGCAGTATTTT.

This clonotype was seen repeatedly, ten times or more. The rearrangement joins TRBV6-2 or TRBV6-3 to TRBJ2-7; TRBD1 matches 7 bases. CDR1 is MNHEY and CDR2 is SVGEGT in the germline V gene. There are 16 residues in the CDR3. V trimming: 2 bases; J trimming: 3 bases; junction bases outside the gene matches: 10. The CDR3 sequence is CASSYPSTGIFYEQYF. Written as DNA, the CDR3 is TGTGCCAGCAGTTACCCGTCGACAGGGATCTTCTACGAGCAGTACTTC.

The rearrangement links TRBV30 to TRBJ2-2; D not certain. The CDR3 contains 18 residues. Germline V gene sequence: CDR1 GTSNPN, CDR2 SVGIG (reference sequence). Trimming pared 0 bases from V and 0 bases from J, leaving 17 bases between. CDR3 residues: CAWSVNVVRFANTGELFF. The CDR3 DNA follows: TGTGCCTGGAGTGTAAACGTGGTGAGATTCGCGAACACCGGGGAGCTGTTTTTT.

This clonotype has a count of ten or more. This rearrangement joins TRBV29-1 to TRBJ1-1; D gene ambiguous. Germline CDR1 and CDR2: SQVTM and ANQGSEA. The CDR3 contains 13 residues. Trimming cost V 7 bases and J 3 bases, with 15 bases left between them. CDR3 nucleotides: TGCAGCGCCTCCCACGGAGAGGACACTGAAGCTTTCTTT. Translated: CSASHGEDTEAFF.

This clonotype was picked up many times. A read error may account for a junction end that differs from germline. This chain links TRBV28 with TRBJ1-2, with D tentatively TRBD1 (5 bases). CDR1 is MDHEN and CDR2 is SYDVKM in the germline V gene. The CDR3 consists of 12 residues. CDR3 protein: CAGSPLRDGYTF. CDR3 coding DNA: TGTGCCGGCAGCCCACTCAGGGATGGCTACACCTTC.

This clonotype was detected many times. The rearrangement links TRBV4-3 to TRBJ1-2; 7 bases are shared with TRBD1. Germline CDR1 reads LGHNA; CDR2 reads YSLEER. There are 14 residues in the CDR3. J was trimmed by 7 bases and V by 3 bases; bases with no gene match: 8. The CDR3 reads CASSQVDRAGGYTF. The CDR3 DNA sequence: TGCGCCAGCAGCCAGGTTGACAGGGCTGGTGGCTACACCTTC.

This clonotype was observed many times. The V call is TRBV10-3, the J call TRBJ1-1, with 8 bases lining up with TRBD1. With V trimmed by 0 bases and J by 1 base, 10 bases remained unmatched. The germline gives CDR1 ENHRY, CDR2 SYGVKD. The CDR3 extends over 18 amino acids. CDR3 residues: CAISESLPIQGGNTEAFF. The CDR3 nucleotides read TGTGCCATCAGTGAGTCCTTACCCATACAGGGGGGGAACACTGAAGCTTTCTTT.

This clonotype was seen at least ten times. The rearrangement links TRBV19 to TRBJ2-6; D may be TRBD1 or TRBD2 (7 bases each). V lost 6 bases, J lost 2 bases, and 17 bases lay in between. The germline V gene has CDR1 LNHDA and CDR2 SQIVND (reference sequence). The CDR3 has 17 amino acids. CDR3 DNA: TGTGCCAGTAGGTCAGGGGGGGGTTTTGCTGGGGCCAACGTCCTGACTTTC. It specifies CASRSGGGFAGANVLTF.

In this sample, this clonotype turned up many times. V is TRBV7-2 and J is TRBJ1-1; weak D call: TRBD1 (5 bases). The CDR3 is 13 residues long. Germline CDR1 is SGHTA and CDR2 is FQGNSA. Trimming stripped 6 bases from V and 1 base from J, with 9 bases between. Here the CDR3 reads CASRLGQNTEAFF. The CDR3 region has the DNA TGTGCCAGCAGACTTGGACAGAACACTGAAGCTTTCTTT.

This clonotype was found many times. The CDR3 sequence is CASSLSGPNQPQHF. Here the CDR3 DNA reads TGTGCCAGCAGTTTATCCGGGCCCAATCAGCCCCAGCATTTT. V and J are TRBV28 and TRBJ1-5, with no clear D. Trimming pared 1 base from V and 3 bases from J, leaving 7 bases between. The CDR3 is made up of 14 amino acids. CDR1 is MDHEN, CDR2 SYDVKM, per germline.

In this sample, this clonotype turned up many times. This rearrangement joins TRBV28 to TRBJ2-2, with a possible D match to TRBD2 (5 bases). The CDR3 contains 12 residues. V lost 3 bases and J 7 bases, leaving 6 bases between the germline ends. Germline loops: CDR1 MDHEN, CDR2 SYDVKM. CDR3 in DNA: TGTGCCAGCAGTTTCGCGGGCGGGGAGCTGTTTTTT. Its translation is CASSFAGGELFF.

This clonotype occurred many times. V and J are TRBV30 and TRBJ1-2; D gene uncertain. There are 13 residues in the CDR3. CDR1 and CDR2 (germline): GTSNPN, SVGIG (reference sequence). The ends were cut back, 0 bases at V and 12 bases at J, with 17 bases in the middle. This CDR3 reads CAWSVAGEGGHTF. Written as DNA, the CDR3 is TGTGCCTGGAGTGTGGCTGGGGAAGGAGGCCACACCTTC.

This clonotype was counted between two and nine times. V usage is TRBV6-2 or TRBV6-3 and J usage is TRBJ2-3; 14 positions agree with TRBD2. This CDR3 comprises 17 residues. J lost 6 bases, V lost 4 bases, and 9 bases had no gene match. From germline, CDR1 is MNHEY and CDR2 SVGEGT. CDR3 sequence: CASSSDQGLAGADTQYF. CDR3 DNA sequence: TGTGCCAGCAGTTCCGACCAGGGACTAGCGGGAGCGGATACGCAGTATTTT.

Ten or more counts support this clonotype. The J gene is TRBJ1-1, the V gene TRBV19; perhaps TRBD1 as D (6 bases). Between the trimmed V and J ends, which lost 4 bases and 10 bases, there was a span of 22 bases. Germline loops: CDR1 LNHDA, CDR2 SQIVND (reference sequence). The CDR3 covers 15 residues. CDR3 sequence: CASSTDRRAFEVAFF. The CDR3 DNA reads TGTGCCAGTAGTACCGACAGGCGCGCGTTCGAAGTAGCTTTCTTT.

There are many counts of this clonotype. The rearrangement links TRBV28 to TRBJ2-7; D not resolved. This CDR3 comprises 14 residues. The germline V gene has CDR1 MDHEN and CDR2 SYDVKM. With 2 bases removed from V and 4 bases from J, the gap between germline ends came to 12 bases. The CDR3 region is CASSLVGSTYEQYF. The CDR3 DNA follows: TGTGCCAGCAGTTTAGTCGGGTCTACGTACGAGCAGTACTTC.

J is TRBJ2-7 and V is TRBV6-1; D ambiguous. Germline V gene data show CDR1 as MNHNS and CDR2 as SASEGT. The CDR3 runs 13 residues. V was clipped by 2 bases and J by 4 bases, with 9 bases between them. The DNA for the CDR3 is TGTGCCAGCAGTGAAATAGGGCCTTACGAGCAGTACTTC. Translating gives CASSEIGPYEQYF.

This chain uses TRBV12-3 or TRBV12-4 with TRBJ1-5; 8 bases are shared with TRBD1. The CDR3 sequence is 13 residues long. The trim removed 8 bases at V and 8 bases at J, leaving 8 bases unmatched. The CDR3 DNA reads as TGTGCCAGCGGGACACAGGGGGTTGAGCCCCAGCATTTT. This encodes CASGTQGVEPQHF.